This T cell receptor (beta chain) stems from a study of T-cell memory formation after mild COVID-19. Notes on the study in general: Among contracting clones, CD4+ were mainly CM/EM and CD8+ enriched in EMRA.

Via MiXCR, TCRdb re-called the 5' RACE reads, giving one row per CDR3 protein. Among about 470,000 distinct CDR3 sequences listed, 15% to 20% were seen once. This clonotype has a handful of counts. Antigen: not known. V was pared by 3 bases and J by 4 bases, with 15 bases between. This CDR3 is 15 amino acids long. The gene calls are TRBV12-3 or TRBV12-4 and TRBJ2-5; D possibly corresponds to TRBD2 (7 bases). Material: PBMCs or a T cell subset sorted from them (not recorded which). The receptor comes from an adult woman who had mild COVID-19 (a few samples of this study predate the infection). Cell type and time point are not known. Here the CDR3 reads CASSFYGGQVETQYF. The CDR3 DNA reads TGTGCCAGCAGTTTTTACGGGGGGCAAGTAGAGACCCAGTACTTC.